The clone carrying this T cell receptor (beta chain) was detected ten times or more. This specimen comes from a study of patients and donors after allogeneic stem cell transplantation. This CDR3 region has 14 residues. Trimming cost V 5 bases and J 4 bases, with 18 bases left between them. Germline V gives CDR1 SQVTM, CDR2 ANQGSEA. TCRdb processed the RT-PCR reads anew with MiXCR; each CDR3 protein has one entry. The table records about 960,000 distinct CDR3 sequences, approximately 18% of them present only once. The sample consisted of blood, either unsorted or a sorted T cell fraction (not recorded which). The receptor was isolated from a human donor who was either an allogeneic HSCT recipient or a stem cell or donor lymphocyte infusion donor (not recorded which). It is not recorded whose cells these are; they may come from a transplant donor. The J gene is TRBJ2-7, the V gene TRBV29-1; D gene unclear. CDR3 nucleotide sequence: TGCAGCGTTCGAAGTGGGCTGTCATCGTACGAGCAGTACTTC. This sequence encodes CSVRSGLSSYEQYF.